The subject of this entry is one TCR beta chain. This entry belongs to a study of technical replicates of blood from several donors. Profiled with immunoSEQ multiplex PCR; TCRdb holds only in-frame clones, not every one. Here the sample spans about 60,000 clones, around 92% being singletons. V lost 0 bases to trimming and J lost 9 bases; unmatched junction nucleotides: 3. Germline CDR1 reads GTSNPN; CDR2 reads SVGIG (reference sequence). This CDR3 has 12 amino acids. This sequence was found in a human donor in good health. Some clones in this sample may be carry-over from other donors' samples. Input material: PBMCs. The chain uses TRBV30 and TRBJ1-1; 8 nucleotides agree with TRBD1. This chain's CDR3 is CAWSVPGGKAFF. CDR3 nucleotides: TGTGCCTGGAGTGTACCAGGGGGCAAAGCTTTCTTT.